This is a list of T cell receptor beta chains from one sample in a study of identical twins. TCRdb passed the 5' RACE reads through MiXCR, listing each CDR3 protein once. The sample has approximately 890,000 distinct CDR3 sequences; around an eighth are singletons. This sample was shared with a second study, whose subject was yellow fever vaccine responses in identical twins.

Sequencing was done on a sample of PBMCs. The receptors shown here come from a young woman in good health. Each CDR3 is given with its conserved first and last residue. Each record gives: V gene, J gene, clone size, D gene, CDR3 DNA, CDR3 protein. The D gene is left open where the match is weak. Rows give clone size only sometimes, using once, few, many, or a class for an expanded clone.

v_call: TRBV5-1; j_call: TRBJ1-1; clone_size: few; d_call: .; cdr3_nt: TGCGCCAGCAGCTTTCTGGGGGCAGGCATGAACACTGAAGCTTTCTTT; cdr3_aa: CASSFLGAGMNTEAFF
v_call: TRBV27; j_call: TRBJ2-1; clone_size: .; d_call: .; cdr3_nt: TGTGCCAGCTGGTCGTACTCCGTTTGGAATGAGCAGTTCTTC; cdr3_aa: CASWSYSVWNEQFF
v_call: TRBV6-1; j_call: TRBJ1-3; clone_size: few; d_call: .; cdr3_nt: TGTGCCAGCGGGCGTGCTGTCGGAAACACCATATATTTT; cdr3_aa: CASGRAVGNTIYF
v_call: TRBV3-1; j_call: TRBJ2-6; clone_size: .; d_call: .; cdr3_nt: TGTGCCAGCAGCCAAGAAACAGGGTCTTCGGGGGCCAACGTCCTGACTTTC; cdr3_aa: CASSQETGSSGANVLTF
v_call: TRBV29-1; j_call: TRBJ2-5; clone_size: few; d_call: .; cdr3_nt: TGCAGCGTTGAATTTGAGACCCAGTACTTC; cdr3_aa: CSVEFETQYF
v_call: TRBV10-1; j_call: TRBJ2-1; clone_size: many; d_call: TRBD2; cdr3_nt: TGCGCCAGCAGTGAGCCTGGGGGGGACTCCTACAATGAGCAGTTCTTC; cdr3_aa: CASSEPGGDSYNEQFF
v_call: TRBV3-1; j_call: TRBJ2-7; clone_size: .; d_call: TRBD2; cdr3_nt: TGTGCCAGCAGCCGGGGACTAGCGGGAGGGTACGAGCAGTACTTC; cdr3_aa: CASSRGLAGGYEQYF
v_call: TRBV20-1; j_call: TRBJ1-1; clone_size: .; d_call: TRBD1; cdr3_nt: TGCAGTGCCCACCAGGGGGGCAACACTGAAGCTTTCTTT; cdr3_aa: CSAHQGGNTEAFF
v_call: TRBV9; j_call: TRBJ2-1; clone_size: .; d_call: .; cdr3_nt: TGTGCCAGCAGCGCCCGGGGGATCCCCAATGAGCAGTTCTTC; cdr3_aa: CASSARGIPNEQFF
v_call: TRBV5-6; j_call: TRBJ2-7; clone_size: .; d_call: .; cdr3_nt: TGTGCCAGCAGCTTGTGGGTCGGCGGGACACTACACGAGCAGTACTTC; cdr3_aa: CASSLWVGGTLHEQYF
v_call: TRBV7-8; j_call: TRBJ2-3; clone_size: .; d_call: TRBD2; cdr3_nt: TGTGCCAGCAGCTTAGTTGGCGGGGGGGCCATCGGTACGCAGTATTTT; cdr3_aa: CASSLVGGGAIGTQYF
v_call: TRBV2; j_call: TRBJ2-4; clone_size: .; d_call: .; cdr3_nt: TGTGCCAGCAGGTTCTTAGCCAAAAACATTCAGTACTTC; cdr3_aa: CASRFLAKNIQYF
v_call: TRBV4-1; j_call: TRBJ1-4; clone_size: .; d_call: .; cdr3_nt: TGCGCCAGCAGCCAAGATAGGCCAGACGAAAAACTGTTTTTT; cdr3_aa: CASSQDRPDEKLFF
v_call: TRBV7-3; j_call: TRBJ2-1; clone_size: many; d_call: .; cdr3_nt: TGTGCCAGCAGCTTTCTAGGGGGAGGGAATTACAATGAGCAGTTCTTC; cdr3_aa: CASSFLGGGNYNEQFF
v_call: TRBV27; j_call: TRBJ1-1; clone_size: few; d_call: .; cdr3_nt: TGTGCCAGCAGTTTATGGAGAACCCAGGGCGGGGGGACTGAAGCTTTCTTT; cdr3_aa: CASSLWRTQGGGTEAFF
v_call: TRBV4-2; j_call: TRBJ2-3; clone_size: few; d_call: TRBD2; cdr3_nt: TGTGCCAGCAGCCAAGAAAGACTAGCGGGAAGAACAGATACGCAGTATTTT; cdr3_aa: CASSQERLAGRTDTQYF
v_call: TRBV10-3; j_call: TRBJ2-7; clone_size: few; d_call: TRBD1; cdr3_nt: TGTGCCATCAGTGACTTGGGACAGGGAGCTTCCTACGAGCAGTACTTC; cdr3_aa: CAISDLGQGASYEQYF
v_call: TRBV5-5; j_call: TRBJ1-2; clone_size: .; d_call: .; cdr3_nt: TGTGCCAGCAGCTTCTCTATTGGTTCATATGGCTACACCTTC; cdr3_aa: CASSFSIGSYGYTF
v_call: TRBV27; j_call: TRBJ2-7; clone_size: many; d_call: TRBD1; cdr3_nt: TGTGCCAGCAGAGCCGGGACAGGGTTCCACGAGCAGTACTTC; cdr3_aa: CASRAGTGFHEQYF
v_call: TRBV7-8; j_call: TRBJ2-3; clone_size: few; d_call: TRBD1; cdr3_nt: TGTGCCAGCAGCATGGGGACAGTCACAGATACGCAGTATTTT; cdr3_aa: CASSMGTVTDTQYF
v_call: TRBV29-1; j_call: TRBJ2-3; clone_size: few; d_call: .; cdr3_nt: TGCAGCGCGTCGCGGGGCCGAACAAATAGCACAGATACGCAGTATTTT; cdr3_aa: CSASRGRTNSTDTQYF
v_call: TRBV6-2/TRBV6-3; j_call: TRBJ2-3; clone_size: few; d_call: .; cdr3_nt: TGTGCCAGCAGTCTGGGGACAAGAGATACGCAGTATTTT; cdr3_aa: CASSLGTRDTQYF
v_call: TRBV27; j_call: TRBJ2-3; clone_size: many; d_call: .; cdr3_nt: TGTGCCAGCAGGGTCCTTGGTGGGGCTACGCAGTATTTT; cdr3_aa: CASRVLGGATQYF
v_call: TRBV12-3/TRBV12-4; j_call: TRBJ2-2; clone_size: few; d_call: .; cdr3_nt: TGTGCCAGCAGTTCTACTCCCGCCGGGGAGCTGTTTTTT; cdr3_aa: CASSSTPAGELFF
v_call: TRBV20-1; j_call: TRBJ2-4; clone_size: .; d_call: TRBD2; cdr3_nt: TGCTGTGCCCTCGACGCCGGGACTAGTAAAAACATTCAGTACTTC; cdr3_aa: CCALDAGTSKNIQYF
v_call: TRBV12-3/TRBV12-4; j_call: TRBJ2-1; clone_size: many; d_call: TRBD2; cdr3_nt: TGTGCCAGCAGTTTAAGCCGGGGCGGGAGGATCACCTACAATGAGCAGTTCTTC; cdr3_aa: CASSLSRGGRITYNEQFF
v_call: TRBV4-2; j_call: TRBJ2-1; clone_size: few; d_call: .; cdr3_nt: TGTGCCAGCAGCCAAAAAGATGGGGGATCCATGCTAAAGAGCTCCTACAATGAGCAGTTCTTC; cdr3_aa: CASSQKDGGSMLKSSYNEQFF
v_call: TRBV27; j_call: TRBJ2-5; clone_size: .; d_call: .; cdr3_nt: TGTGCCACCTCCTGGGGGGGCAGGGCTCAAGAGACCCAGTACTTC; cdr3_aa: CATSWGGRAQETQYF
v_call: TRBV25-1; j_call: TRBJ2-5; clone_size: many; d_call: .; cdr3_nt: TGTGCCAGCAGTGAACACGGGGATTCAAGGACCCAGTACTTC; cdr3_aa: CASSEHGDSRTQYF
v_call: TRBV6-1; j_call: TRBJ2-1; clone_size: .; d_call: TRBD2; cdr3_nt: TGTGCTAATCGTGGAGGGCCTAGCGGCAAAAATGAGCAGTTCTTC; cdr3_aa: CANRGGPSGKNEQFF
v_call: TRBV6-2/TRBV6-3; j_call: TRBJ2-1; clone_size: many; d_call: TRBD2; cdr3_nt: TGTGCCAGCAGCACTAGCGGGAGGGCCTACAATGAGCAGTTCTTC; cdr3_aa: CASSTSGRAYNEQFF
v_call: TRBV7-9; j_call: TRBJ2-3; clone_size: few; d_call: .; cdr3_nt: TGTGCCAGCAGCTTAGGAGGTTGGGACCCAAACTATGATACGCAGTATTTT; cdr3_aa: CASSLGGWDPNYDTQYF
v_call: TRBV7-9; j_call: TRBJ1-1; clone_size: .; d_call: .; cdr3_nt: TGTGCCAGCAGCTTAAGTCGGTGGGGCGCCATGAACACTGAAGCTTTCTTT; cdr3_aa: CASSLSRWGAMNTEAFF
v_call: TRBV6-6; j_call: TRBJ2-7; clone_size: few; d_call: .; cdr3_nt: TGTGCCAGCAGGAAGGAATCTTACGAGCAGTACTTC; cdr3_aa: CASRKESYEQYF
v_call: TRBV7-9; j_call: TRBJ2-7; clone_size: few; d_call: .; cdr3_nt: TGTGCCAGCAGCCAAGTCGGGACCTACGAGCAGTACTTC; cdr3_aa: CASSQVGTYEQYF
v_call: TRBV2; j_call: TRBJ2-5; clone_size: .; d_call: TRBD2; cdr3_nt: TGTGCCAGCAGTGACGGGACTAGCTATCCCGAGACCCAGTACTTC; cdr3_aa: CASSDGTSYPETQYF
v_call: TRBV10-3; j_call: TRBJ2-5; clone_size: .; d_call: TRBD1; cdr3_nt: TGTGCCATCAGTGAGTCCCCGGGACAGGGGCCGCAAGAGACCCAGTACTTC; cdr3_aa: CAISESPGQGPQETQYF
v_call: TRBV7-9; j_call: TRBJ2-1; clone_size: .; d_call: .; cdr3_nt: TGTGCCAGCAGCTTCGACACGACCTACAATGAGCAGTTCTTC; cdr3_aa: CASSFDTTYNEQFF
v_call: TRBV7-9; j_call: TRBJ2-3; clone_size: .; d_call: .; cdr3_nt: TGTGCCAGCAGCTCCGCGAGTGGCACAGATACGCAGTATTTT; cdr3_aa: CASSSASGTDTQYF
v_call: TRBV6-1; j_call: TRBJ2-1; clone_size: .; d_call: .; cdr3_nt: TGTGCCAGCAGTAAAACCCAAGCGGCGAGTTCCTACAATGAGCAGTTCTTC; cdr3_aa: CASSKTQAASSYNEQFF
v_call: TRBV19; j_call: TRBJ2-6; clone_size: .; d_call: .; cdr3_nt: TGTGCCAGTACATCGCCTACATCTGGGGCCAACGTCCTGACTTTC; cdr3_aa: CASTSPTSGANVLTF
v_call: TRBV14; j_call: TRBJ2-7; clone_size: few; d_call: .; cdr3_nt: TGTGCCAGCAGCCTCCATCCCTACGAGCAGTACTTC; cdr3_aa: CASSLHPYEQYF
v_call: TRBV5-1; j_call: TRBJ2-3; clone_size: .; d_call: TRBD1; cdr3_nt: TGCGCCAGCAGCCCCGGGACAGATTCTTCTAGCACAGATACGCAGTATTTT; cdr3_aa: CASSPGTDSSSTDTQYF
v_call: TRBV3-1; j_call: TRBJ1-4; clone_size: many; d_call: .; cdr3_nt: TGTGCCAGCAGCCACAGGGGACCAGCTGTTGAAAAACTGTTTTTT; cdr3_aa: CASSHRGPAVEKLFF
v_call: TRBV12-3/TRBV12-4; j_call: TRBJ1-2; clone_size: many; d_call: .; cdr3_nt: TGTGCCAGCAACAGCGAGACAGGACCTCTTGGCTACACCTTC; cdr3_aa: CASNSETGPLGYTF
v_call: TRBV5-1; j_call: TRBJ2-1; clone_size: many; d_call: TRBD2; cdr3_nt: TGCGCCAGCAGCTTCCTAGCGGGGGCGACGGGAACCTACAATGAGCAGTTCTTC; cdr3_aa: CASSFLAGATGTYNEQFF
v_call: TRBV27; j_call: TRBJ2-1; clone_size: many; d_call: .; cdr3_nt: TGTGCCAGCAGTCCGCAACAGGGGATGGGGGGCTACAATGAGCAGTTCTTC; cdr3_aa: CASSPQQGMGGYNEQFF
v_call: TRBV4-1; j_call: TRBJ2-5; clone_size: few; d_call: .; cdr3_nt: TGCGCCAGCAGCCTTCGAGTAACGGAGACCCAGTACTTC; cdr3_aa: CASSLRVTETQYF
v_call: TRBV6-2/TRBV6-3; j_call: TRBJ1-1; clone_size: few; d_call: .; cdr3_nt: TGTGCCAGCAGTTTATCCATTTCGAACACTGAAGCTTTCTTT; cdr3_aa: CASSLSISNTEAFF
v_call: TRBV10-3; j_call: TRBJ2-1; clone_size: many; d_call: .; cdr3_nt: TGTGCCATCAGTCCCACCCCACAGGCTAGCCTCTACAATGAGCAGTTCTTC; cdr3_aa: CAISPTPQASLYNEQFF
v_call: TRBV24-1; j_call: TRBJ2-2; clone_size: .; d_call: TRBD1; cdr3_nt: TGTGCCACCAGTGACAGGGGGCCCGGGGAGCTGTTTTTT; cdr3_aa: CATSDRGPGELFF
v_call: TRBV20-1; j_call: TRBJ2-5; clone_size: .; d_call: .; cdr3_nt: TGCAGTGCTGGAGATCTGGGTCGGGGTGAGACCCAGTACTTC; cdr3_aa: CSAGDLGRGETQYF
v_call: TRBV14; j_call: TRBJ2-5; clone_size: .; d_call: .; cdr3_nt: TGTGCCAGCAGCCAAGCTAACCTAGAGACCCAGTACTTC; cdr3_aa: CASSQANLETQYF
v_call: TRBV11-3; j_call: TRBJ2-2; clone_size: .; d_call: TRBD1; cdr3_nt: TGTGCCAGCAGCTTGACAGGGTTTGCCGGGGAGCTGTTTTTT; cdr3_aa: CASSLTGFAGELFF
v_call: TRBV15; j_call: TRBJ2-5; clone_size: .; d_call: .; cdr3_nt: TGTGCCACCAGCAGGACCAGCGGTCCCCCAGGGGAGACCCAGTACTTC; cdr3_aa: CATSRTSGPPGETQYF